A single sample is the source of the 31 T cell receptor beta chains below, sequenced in a study of cytomegalovirus exposure and HLA in healthy donors. With 60 Vbeta and 13 Jbeta primers, the PCR was carried out. The protocol was immunoSEQ multiplex PCR, while the TCRdb copy is restricted to in-frame clones and leaves out a portion. Altogether about 110,000 clones are present, 65% to 80% being singletons, with the ten largest covering 5.5% to 7%. The sample consisted of PBMCs. These TCRs come from a man aged 25 to 40 in good health and CMV-seropositive.

As DNA, the CDR3 is TGTGCCAGCAGCCTTGGACTAGCATCACACAATGAGCAGTTCTTC. Protein: CASSLGLASHNEQFF. This chain links TRBV6-5 with TRBJ2-1, with 8 bases matching TRBD2. CDR1 MNHEY and CDR2 SVGAGI come from the germline V gene. V gave up 6 bases and J gave up 5 bases; unmatched junction bases: 9. The CDR3 is made up of 15 amino acids.

The V call is TRBV5-5, the J call TRBJ2-2, with no clear D. CDR3 length: 13 residues. Looked up from germline, CDR1 is SGHKS and CDR2 is YYEKEE (reference sequence). V was shortened by 0 bases and J by 6 bases, with 6 bases between the two germline ends. The CDR3 coding sequence is TGTGCCAGCAGCTTGGGCGGTCCCGGGGAGCTGTTTTTT. Protein sequence: CASSLGGPGELFF.

In its sample, this clone was seen once. One junction end disagrees with the germline gene, perhaps due to a read error. V and J are TRBV19 and TRBJ2-1; TRBD1 matches 7 bases. CDR1 and CDR2 (germline): LNHDA, SQIVND (reference sequence). The length of the CDR3 is 13 residues. The CDR3, as DNA: TGTGCCAGCCGGGACAGCCCTAATAATGAGCAGCTCTTC. Translated: CASRDSPNNEQLF. The complete variable domain, with remaining parts taken from reference TRBV19 and TRBJ2-1, reads DGGITQSPKYLFRKEGQNVTLSCEQNLNHDAMYWYRQDPGQGLRLIYYSQIVNDFQKGDIAEGYSVSREKKESFPLTVTSAQKNPTAFYLCASRDSPNNEQLFGPGTRLTVL.

The CDR3 region is CASSRDRVEAFF. CDR3 nucleotide sequence: TGTGCCAGCAGCCGAGACAGGGTTGAAGCTTTCTTT. This chain joins TRBV14 and TRBJ1-1, with 7 nucleotides matching TRBD1. J lost 7 bases, V lost 4 bases, and 3 bases had no gene match. Germline V gene data show CDR1 as SGHDN and CDR2 as FVKESK. The CDR3 is made up of 12 amino acids.

This clone is a singleton in its sample. The rearrangement uses TRBV18 and TRBJ1-2, with D possibly being TRBD1 (6 bases). The CDR3 loop spans 17 amino acids. Trimming removed 6 bases at V and 4 bases at J, with 24 bases between. Germline V gene sequence: CDR1 KGHSH, CDR2 LQKENI. The CDR3 region is CASSPTAPSQGPYGYTF. The CDR3 DNA reads TGTGCCAGCTCTCCGACCGCTCCGTCTCAGGGGCCCTATGGCTACACCTTC.

This chain joins TRBV14 and TRBJ2-1; the match to TRBD1 covers 7 bases. The V segment lost 4 bases and the J segment 5 bases; nucleotides outside the gene matches: 11. The CDR3 contains 16 residues. Per germline, CDR1 SGHDN and CDR2 FVKESK. DNA of the CDR3: TGTGCCAGCAGCCCCCTAGGGGGCGCGCCTAACAATGAGCAGTTCTTC. Translated, it gives CASSPLGGAPNNEQFF.

The rearrangement joins TRBV6-1 to TRBJ2-3, with a possible D match to TRBD1 (5 bases). Between the trimmed V and J ends, which lost 4 bases and 3 bases, there was a span of 17 bases. Germline CDR1 reads MNHNS; CDR2 reads SASEGT. The CDR3 contains 16 residues. This CDR3 reads CASSATSQGATDTQYF. The CDR3 region has the DNA TGTGCCAGCAGTGCCACCTCGCAAGGGGCAACAGATACGCAGTATTTT.

This chain links TRBV30 with TRBJ1-1, with D unresolved. Trimming stripped 4 bases from V and 4 bases from J, with 7 bases between. The germline V gene has CDR1 GTSNPN and CDR2 SVGIG (reference sequence). The CDR3 sequence is 11 residues long. DNA for the CDR3: TGTGCCTGGATGTTTAGCACTGAAGCTTTCTTT. Translated: CAWMFSTEAFF. The variable domain in full, completed from reference TRBV30 and TRBJ1-1, reads SQTIHQWPATLVQPVGSPLSLECTVEGTSNPNLYWYRQAAGRGLQLLFYSVGIGQISSEVPQNLSASRPQDRQFILSSKKLLLSDSGFYLCAWMFSTEAFFGQGTRLTVV.

The chain employs TRBV9 and TRBJ2-3, with D possibly being TRBD1 (5 bases). Germline lookup yields CDR1 SGDLS and CDR2 YYNGEE. Trimming shortened V by 1 base and J by 0 bases, and 6 bases separated the two germline ends. The length of the CDR3 is 14 residues. CDR3 sequence reads: CASSVRQSTDTQYF. The CDR3 DNA is TGTGCCAGCAGCGTAAGACAGAGCACAGATACGCAGTATTTT. Based on the CDR3 plus reference TRBV9 and TRBJ2-3, the full variable domain is DSGVTQTPKHLITATGQRVTLRCSPRSGDLSVYWYQQSLDQGLQFLIQYYNGEERAKGNILERFSAQQFPDLHSELNLSSLELGDSALYFCASSVRQSTDTQYFGPGTRLTVL.

The rearrangement links TRBV19 to TRBJ2-4, with D uncertain. This CDR3 is 11 amino acids long. Trimming cost V 9 bases and J 5 bases, with 8 bases left between them. Germline V CDR1 and CDR2: LNHDA, SQIVND (reference sequence). The CDR3 DNA sequence: TGTGCCAGCGGTATTCAAAACATTCAGTACTTC. Protein product: CASGIQNIQYF.

The V and J genes are TRBV5-8 and TRBJ2-2; D gene uncertain. With 2 bases removed from V and 2 bases from J, the gap between germline ends came to 10 bases. The V gene's germline CDR1 is SGHTS and CDR2 YDEGEE. The CDR3 covers 15 residues. The CDR3 DNA follows: TGTGCCAGCAGCTTTCGTGACAAAAACACCGGGGAGCTGTTTTTT. It encodes CASSFRDKNTGELFF.

CDR3 residues: CASSGGDTEAFF. The CDR3 nucleotides are TGTGCCAGTAGTGGGGGGGACACTGAAGCTTTCTTT. The chain is built from TRBV19 and TRBJ1-1, with a weak D call TRBD1 (5 bases). Trimming cost V 5 bases and J 3 bases, with 7 bases left between them. The CDR3 runs to 12 residues. The germline V gene has CDR1 LNHDA and CDR2 SQIVND (reference sequence). The variable domain in full, completed from reference TRBV19 and TRBJ1-1, reads DGGITQSPKYLFRKEGQNVTLSCEQNLNHDAMYWYRQDPGQGLRLIYYSQIVNDFQKGDIAEGYSVSREKKESFPLTVTSAQKNPTAFYLCASSGGDTEAFFGQGTRLTVV.

The V and J genes are TRBV9 and TRBJ2-7; perhaps TRBD1 as D (6 bases). This CDR3 contains 13 residues. V lost 3 bases and J lost 5, with 12 bases in between. CDR1 and CDR2 (germline): SGDLS, YYNGEE. The CDR3, as DNA: TGTGCCAGCAGCGGGGACACCTGGAACGAGCAGTACTTC. Translating gives CASSGDTWNEQYF.

The chain recombines TRBV11-3 with TRBJ1-2; D perhaps matches TRBD1 (5 bases). CDR3 length: 13 residues. Trimming removed 4 bases at V and 11 bases at J, with 17 bases between. Germline V CDR1 and CDR2: SGHNT, YENEEA. CDR3 sequence reads: CASSSNRDRRYTF. For the CDR3, the DNA is TGTGCCAGCAGCTCCAATCGTGACAGACGGTACACCTTC.

For the CDR3, the DNA is TGTGCCACCAACAACGGACGGACTACCAATCAGCCCCAGCATTTT. This translates into CATNNGRTTNQPQHF. The V and J genes are TRBV15 and TRBJ1-5; D gene unclear. Germline CDR1 LNHNV, CDR2 YYDKDF (reference sequence). The germline V and J ends were trimmed by 7 bases and 3 bases, with 16 bases remaining between them. The CDR3 extends over 15 amino acids.

The genes are TRBV9 and TRBJ2-1; 10 bases line up with TRBD2. V lost 0 bases and J lost 2; bases outside the gene matches: 5. This CDR3 is 17 amino acids long. Germline V gene data show CDR1 as SGDLS and CDR2 as YYNGEE. The CDR3 protein is CASSVVSSGGAYNEQFF. The CDR3 DNA reads TGTGCCAGCAGCGTAGTCTCTAGCGGGGGAGCCTACAATGAGCAGTTCTTC.

The V and J genes are TRBV5-1 and TRBJ2-5; TRBD1 aligns across 10 bases. Germline V gene lookup returns CDR1 SGHRS and CDR2 YFSETQ. CDR3 length: 15 amino acids. The junction had 8 bases not matched to a gene; V was cut back by 4 bases and J by 5 bases. The DNA of the CDR3 is TGCGCCAGCAGCCTAGACAGGGGGCGAGGGGAGACCCAGTACTTC. Translated, it gives CASSLDRGRGETQYF.

The chain couples TRBV7-9 to TRBJ2-1; D perhaps matches TRBD2 (6 bases). Trimming stripped 10 bases from V and 6 bases from J, with 16 bases between. The CDR3 has 13 amino acids. Germline values: CDR1 SEHNR, CDR2 FQNEAQ (reference sequence). The CDR3 bases are TGTGCCACCCAGCTTAGCGGCGGCAATGAGCAGTTCTTC. Its protein product is CATQLSGGNEQFF. The full variable domain, completed using reference TRBV7-9 and TRBJ2-1, is DTGVSQNPRHKITKRGQNVTFRCDPISEHNRLYWYRQTLGQGPEFLTYFQNEAQLEKSRLLSDRFSAERPKGSFSTLEIQRTEQGDSAMYLCATQLSGGNEQFFGPGTRLTVL.

In DNA form, the CDR3 reads TGTGCCAGCAGGAATCAGGGGTTGAACACTGAAGCTTTCTTT. This codes for CASRNQGLNTEAFF. This chain joins TRBV2 and TRBJ1-1; TRBD1 might be the D (6 bases). This CDR3 region has 14 residues. Germline V gene data show CDR1 as SNHLY and CDR2 as FYNNEI. V lost 6 bases and J 0 bases, leaving 11 bases between the germline ends.

This clone showed up just once. The chain is built from TRBV15 and TRBJ2-5; TRBD1 agrees at 11 bases. V shed 4 bases, J shed 4 bases, and the junction held 5 bases outside the gene matches. From germline, CDR1 is LNHNV and CDR2 YYDKDF (reference sequence). This CDR3 region has 15 residues. The CDR3 sequence is CATSIRTGGAETQYF. CDR3 DNA: TGTGCCACCAGCATTAGGACAGGGGGCGCAGAGACCCAGTACTTC.

Notes on this clone: The same CDR3 is also encoded by other DNA sequences in this sample. The chain combines TRBV27 with TRBJ1-5, with unresolved D. Trimming removed 2 bases from V and 4 bases from J, with 6 bases in between. CDR1 and CDR2 (germline): MNHEY, SMNVEV (reference sequence). The CDR3 runs 13 residues. The CDR3 sequence is CASSLRGNQPQHF. The CDR3 nucleotides are TGTGCCAGCAGTTTACGCGGGAATCAGCCCCAGCATTTT.

The chain uses TRBV7-9 and TRBJ2-7; D remains ambiguous. CDR1 SEHNR and CDR2 FQNEAQ come from the germline V gene (reference sequence). The CDR3 is 11 amino acids. Deletions cut 3 bases from V and 7 bases from J, with 7 bases between. In DNA, the CDR3 is TGTGCCAGCAGCTTTTCGAGTGAGCAGTACTTC. Its translation is CASSFSSEQYF.

This clone appeared a single time. The chain has TRBV5-1 and TRBJ2-6, with 8 bases that match TRBD1. Per germline, CDR1 SGHRS and CDR2 YFSETQ. Trimming removed 4 bases from V and 2 bases from J; junction bases left unmatched: 2. The CDR3 spans 15 residues. In DNA, the CDR3 is TGCGCCAGCAGCCCGACAGGGGCTGGGGCCAACGTCCTGACTTTC. It yields the protein CASSPTGAGANVLTF.

Worth noting for this clone: Other DNA sequences of this sample code for an identical CDR3. The CDR3 spells CASRVSGGPPNEQFF. DNA of the CDR3: TGTGCCAGCAGAGTGAGCGGAGGGCCCCCCAATGAGCAGTTCTTC. This chain uses TRBV6-1 with TRBJ2-1, with D maybe TRBD2 (6 bases). V lost 6 bases and J lost 6, with 18 bases in between. CDR3 size: 15 residues. Germline-derived CDR1 and CDR2 are MNHNS and SASEGT.

The chain recombines TRBV5-6 with TRBJ2-7; 8 nucleotides line up with TRBD1. Germline CDR1 is SGHDT and CDR2 is YYEEEE. Trimming cost V 5 bases and J 3 bases; bases outside gene matches: 7. The length of the CDR3 is 14 residues. The CDR3 DNA reads TGTGCCAGCAGACACGGGACAGGATACTACGAGCAGTACTTC. This translates into CASRHGTGYYEQYF.

This rearrangement joins TRBV7-9 to TRBJ2-7; a possible D gene is TRBD1 (6 bases). V was cut by 5 bases and J by 1 base, with 12 bases left in between. The CDR3 runs 14 residues. From germline, CDR1 is SEHNR and CDR2 FQNEAQ (reference sequence). CDR3 region: CASSVTQGSYEQYF. The CDR3 nucleotides read TGTGCCAGCAGCGTAACACAGGGATCCTACGAGCAGTACTTC. Using reference TRBV7-9 and TRBJ2-7 for the parts outside the CDR3, the full variable domain is DTGVSQNPRHKITKRGQNVTFRCDPISEHNRLYWYRQTLGQGPEFLTYFQNEAQLEKSRLLSDRFSAERPKGSFSTLEIQRTEQGDSAMYLCASSVTQGSYEQYFGPGTRLTVT.

V gene TRBV25-1 combines with J gene TRBJ1-6; 9 bases fit TRBD1. After removal of 4 bases from V and 5 bases from J, the junction contained 6 bases not matched to a gene. The CDR3 spans 16 residues. CDR1 and CDR2 from the germline V gene are MGHDK and SYGVNS. CDR3 sequence (DNA): TGTGCCAGCAGTGCCAGGGACAGGGTCGATAATTCACCCCTCCACTTT. This sequence encodes CASSARDRVDNSPLHF.

J is TRBJ2-7 and V is TRBV11-2; possible D gene TRBD1, 6 bases. CDR3 length: 16 amino acids. Germline assignment: CDR1 SGHAT and CDR2 FQNNGV. Trimming removed 2 bases from V and 8 bases from J, with 22 bases in between. CDR3 region: CASSLKSGGQPSKQYF. The DNA for the CDR3 is TGTGCCAGCAGCTTAAAGTCGGGCGGACAGCCTTCCAAGCAGTACTTC.

Written as DNA, the CDR3 is TGCGCCAGCAGCTTGCGTTACGCGACAGGTCAAGAGCTGGGCAAAGAGACCCAGTACTTC. This codes for CASSLRYATGQELGKETQYF. The chain combines TRBV5-1 with TRBJ2-5; TRBD1 is a possible D gene (6 bases). V shed 1 base and J shed 3 bases, with 28 bases lying between them. Looked up from germline, CDR1 is SGHRS and CDR2 is YFSETQ. CDR3 length: 20 amino acids.

This clone was detected only once. The V and J genes are TRBV27 and TRBJ1-1; possible D gene TRBD1, 5 bases. This CDR3 region has 15 residues. The ends were cut back, 8 bases at V and 3 bases at J, with 19 bases in the middle. Germline lookup yields CDR1 MNHEY and CDR2 SMNVEV (reference sequence). The CDR3 bases are TGTGCCAGCCTCCCTGGTGGGGGGATCGACACTGAAGCTTTCTTT. Translating it yields CASLPGGGIDTEAFF.

This sequence joins TRBV7-3 and TRBJ2-5; TRBD2 aligns across 11 bases. The CDR3 has 15 residues. V dropped 1 base and J dropped 9; count of bases not matched to a gene: 7. The germline gives CDR1 SGHTA, CDR2 FQGTGA. The CDR3 region has the DNA TGTGCCAGCAGCTTAAAAGTTAGCGGGGGGGAGGCCCAGTACTTC. This translates into CASSLKVSGGEAQYF.